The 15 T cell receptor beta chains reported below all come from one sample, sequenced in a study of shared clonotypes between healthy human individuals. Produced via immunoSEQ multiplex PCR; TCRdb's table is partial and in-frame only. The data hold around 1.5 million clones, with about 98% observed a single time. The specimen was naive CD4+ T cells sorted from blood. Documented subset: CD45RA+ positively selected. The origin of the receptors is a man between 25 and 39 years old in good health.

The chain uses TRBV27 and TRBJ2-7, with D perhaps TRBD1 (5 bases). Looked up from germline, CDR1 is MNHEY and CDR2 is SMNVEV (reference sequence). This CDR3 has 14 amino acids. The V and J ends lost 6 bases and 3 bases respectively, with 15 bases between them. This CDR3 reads CASSLYRDSYEQYF. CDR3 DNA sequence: TGTGCCAGCAGCCTCTACCGCGACAGCTACGAGCAGTACTTC.

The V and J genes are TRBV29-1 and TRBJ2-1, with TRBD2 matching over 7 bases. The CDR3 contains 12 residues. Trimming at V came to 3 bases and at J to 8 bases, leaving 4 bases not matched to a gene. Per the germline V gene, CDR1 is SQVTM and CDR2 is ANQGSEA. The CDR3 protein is CSVDRLAHEQFF. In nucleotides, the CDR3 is TGCAGCGTTGACCGACTAGCTCATGAGCAGTTCTTC.

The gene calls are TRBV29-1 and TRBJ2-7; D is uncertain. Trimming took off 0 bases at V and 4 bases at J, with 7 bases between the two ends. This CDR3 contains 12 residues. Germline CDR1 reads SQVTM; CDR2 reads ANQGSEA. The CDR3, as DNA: TGCAGCGTTGAAGATCTGGGTTACGAGCAGTACTTC. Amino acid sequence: CSVEDLGYEQYF.

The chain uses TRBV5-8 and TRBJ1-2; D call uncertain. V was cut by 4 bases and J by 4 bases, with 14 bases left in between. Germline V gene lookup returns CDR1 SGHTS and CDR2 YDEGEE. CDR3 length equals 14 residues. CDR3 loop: CASSPPVLFYGYTF. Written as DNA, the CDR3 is TGTGCCAGCAGCCCGCCCGTCCTTTTCTATGGCTACACCTTC. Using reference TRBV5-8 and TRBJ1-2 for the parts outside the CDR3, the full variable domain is EAGVTQSPTHLIKTRGQQATLRCSPISGHTSVYWYQQALGLGLQFLLWYDEGEERNRGNFPPRFSGRQFPNYSSELNVNALELEDSALYLCASSPPVLFYGYTFGSGTRLTVV.

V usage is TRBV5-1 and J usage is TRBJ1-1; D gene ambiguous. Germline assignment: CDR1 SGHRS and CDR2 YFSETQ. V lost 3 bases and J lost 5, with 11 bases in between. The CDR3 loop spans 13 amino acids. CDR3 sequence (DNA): TGCGCCAGCAGCTCCCCGGGTCGGACTGAAGCTTTCTTT. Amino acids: CASSSPGRTEAFF. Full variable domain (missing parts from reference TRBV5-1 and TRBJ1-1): KAGVTQTPRYLIKTRGQQVTLSCSPISGHRSVSWYQQTPGQGLQFLFEYFSETQRNKGNFPGRFSGRQFSNSRSEMNVSTLELGDSALYLCASSSPGRTEAFFGQGTRLTVV.

CDR3 in amino acids: CATSTAGAGNQPQHF. The CDR3 coding sequence is TGTGCCACCAGCACCGCGGGGGCTGGCAATCAGCCCCAGCATTTT. The chain has TRBV15 and TRBJ1-5, with D possibly being TRBD1 (6 bases). Trimming removed 4 bases at V and 2 bases at J, with 12 bases between. The CDR3 length is 15 residues. CDR1 is LNHNV and CDR2 is YYDKDF in the germline V gene (reference sequence).

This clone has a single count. The CDR3 DNA sequence: TGTGCCAGCAGCGAAATCAGGGTTCTAGGATATGAAGCTTTCTTT. It is translated as CASSEIRVLGYEAFF. This sequence joins TRBV28 and TRBJ1-1; TRBD1 is a possible D gene (5 bases). V lost 6 bases, J lost 7 bases, and 21 bases lay in between. The germline CDR1 and CDR2 sequences are MDHEN and SYDVKM. This CDR3 has 15 residues.

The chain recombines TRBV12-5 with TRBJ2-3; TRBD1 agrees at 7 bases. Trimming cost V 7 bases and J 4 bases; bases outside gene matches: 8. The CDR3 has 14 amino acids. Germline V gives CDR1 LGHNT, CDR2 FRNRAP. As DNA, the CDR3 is TGTGCTAGTGCCGAAAGACAGGGCCCAGATACGCAGTATTTT. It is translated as CASAERQGPDTQYF.

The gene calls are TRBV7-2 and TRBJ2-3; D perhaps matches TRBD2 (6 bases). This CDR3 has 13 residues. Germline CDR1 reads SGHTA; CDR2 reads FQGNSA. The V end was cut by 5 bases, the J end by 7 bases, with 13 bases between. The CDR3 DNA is TGTGCCAGCAGCCCCGGCCGGGGGAATACGCAGTATTTT. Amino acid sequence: CASSPGRGNTQYF. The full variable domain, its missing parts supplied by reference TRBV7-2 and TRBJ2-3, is GAGVSQSPSNKVTEKGKDVELRCDPISGHTALYWYRQSLGQGLEFLIYFQGNSAPDKSGLPSDRFSAERTGGSVSTLTIQRTQQEDSAVYLCASSPGRGNTQYFGPGTRLTVL.

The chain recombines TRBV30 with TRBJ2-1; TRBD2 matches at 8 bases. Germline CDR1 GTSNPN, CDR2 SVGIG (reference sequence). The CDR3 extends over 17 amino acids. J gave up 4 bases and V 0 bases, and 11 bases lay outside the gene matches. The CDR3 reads CAWSVPFMREEYNEQFF. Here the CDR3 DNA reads TGTGCCTGGAGTGTACCCTTTATGCGGGAGGAGTACAATGAGCAGTTCTTC.

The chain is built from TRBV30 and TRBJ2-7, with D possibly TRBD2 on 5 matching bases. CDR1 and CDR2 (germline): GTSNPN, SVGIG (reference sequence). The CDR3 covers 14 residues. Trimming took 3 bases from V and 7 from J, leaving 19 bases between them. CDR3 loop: CAWRRESVFGEQYF. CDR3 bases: TGTGCCTGGAGGAGGGAGTCTGTGTTTGGGGAGCAGTACTTC.

Here the CDR3 reads CASSYFGQGSINEQFF. The CDR3 nucleotides are TGTGCCAGCAGTTACTTTGGACAGGGGTCTATCAATGAGCAGTTCTTC. The chain employs TRBV6-5 and TRBJ2-1; 9 nucleotides line up with TRBD1. There are 16 residues in the CDR3. Germline V gives CDR1 MNHEY, CDR2 SVGAGI. V trimming: 1 base; J trimming: 6 bases; junction bases outside the gene matches: 7.

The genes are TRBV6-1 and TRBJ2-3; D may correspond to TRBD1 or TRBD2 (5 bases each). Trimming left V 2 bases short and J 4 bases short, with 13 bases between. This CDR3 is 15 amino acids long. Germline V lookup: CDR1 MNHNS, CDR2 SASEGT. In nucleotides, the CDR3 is TGTGCCAGCAGTGAAACCGGGGCAGGGTCAGATACGCAGTATTTT. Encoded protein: CASSETGAGSDTQYF.

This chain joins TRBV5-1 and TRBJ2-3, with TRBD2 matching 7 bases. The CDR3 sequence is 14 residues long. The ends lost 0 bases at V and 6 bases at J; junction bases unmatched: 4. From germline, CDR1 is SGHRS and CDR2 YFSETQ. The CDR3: CASSLVGAGDTQYF. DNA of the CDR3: TGCGCCAGCAGCTTGGTCGGAGCGGGGGATACGCAGTATTTT. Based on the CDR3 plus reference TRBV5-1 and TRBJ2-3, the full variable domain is KAGVTQTPRYLIKTRGQQVTLSCSPISGHRSVSWYQQTPGQGLQFLFEYFSETQRNKGNFPGRFSGRQFSNSRSEMNVSTLELGDSALYLCASSLVGAGDTQYFGPGTRLTVL.

The CDR3 nucleotides read TGTGCCAGCAGTGACGGGACAGGGGGCGAGCAGTACTTC. It yields the protein CASSDGTGGEQYF. The genes are TRBV6-5 and TRBJ2-7, with TRBD1 matching 11 bases. Unmatched junction bases numbered 3, after V lost 5 bases and J lost 6 bases. The CDR3 length is 13 residues. Germline CDR1 MNHEY, CDR2 SVGAGI.